This T cell receptor (beta chain) was documented in a study of T cell responses to AZD1222 COVID-19 vaccine. The CDR3 length is 14 residues. With 0 bases removed from V and 8 bases from J, the gap between germline ends came to 14 bases. Germline lookup yields CDR1 SGHNT and CDR2 YYREEE (reference sequence). General study findings and limits: Two AZD1222 administrations were followed by greater Spike-specific TCR breadth and depth.

Sequenced by immunoSEQ multiplex PCR; TCRdb stores in-frame clones only, minus some. The sample records roughly 110,000 clones, roughly 87% being singletons. About this clone: The target antigen is unknown.

The source is an adult who received the AZD1222 COVID-19 vaccine. The sample here was peripheral blood, taken 28 days after the second AZD1222 dose. J is TRBJ1-2 and V is TRBV5-4, with D possibly TRBD1 on 5 matching bases. Here the CDR3 reads CASSLEVPRGGYTF. The CDR3 nucleotides are TGTGCCAGCAGCTTGGAGGTCCCTCGGGGCGGCTACACCTTC.